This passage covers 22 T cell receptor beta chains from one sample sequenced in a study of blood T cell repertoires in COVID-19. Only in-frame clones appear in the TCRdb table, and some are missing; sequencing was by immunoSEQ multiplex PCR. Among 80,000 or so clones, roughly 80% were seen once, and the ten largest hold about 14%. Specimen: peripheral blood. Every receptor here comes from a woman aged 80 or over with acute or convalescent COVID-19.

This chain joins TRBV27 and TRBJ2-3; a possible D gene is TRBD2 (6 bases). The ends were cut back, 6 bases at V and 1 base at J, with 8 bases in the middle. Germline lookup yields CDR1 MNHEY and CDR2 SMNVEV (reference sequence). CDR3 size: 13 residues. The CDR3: CASRPGGTDTQYF. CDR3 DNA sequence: TGTGCCAGCAGACCGGGGGGCACAGATACGCAGTATTTT.

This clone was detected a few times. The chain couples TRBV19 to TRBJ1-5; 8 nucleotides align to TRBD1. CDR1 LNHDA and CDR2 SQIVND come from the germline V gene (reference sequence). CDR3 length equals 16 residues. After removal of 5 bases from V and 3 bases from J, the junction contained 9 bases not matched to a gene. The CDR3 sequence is CASSPYGQGFNQPQHF. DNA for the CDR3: TGTGCCAGTAGTCCCTACGGACAGGGCTTCAATCAGCCCCAGCATTTT.

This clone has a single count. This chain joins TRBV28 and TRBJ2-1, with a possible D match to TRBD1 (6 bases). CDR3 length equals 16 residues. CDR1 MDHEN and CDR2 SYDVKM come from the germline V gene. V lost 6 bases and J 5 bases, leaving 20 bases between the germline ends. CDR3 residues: CASRTTSLTGNNEQFF. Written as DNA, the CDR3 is TGTGCCAGCAGAACTACTTCCCTTACAGGGAACAATGAGCAGTTCTTC.

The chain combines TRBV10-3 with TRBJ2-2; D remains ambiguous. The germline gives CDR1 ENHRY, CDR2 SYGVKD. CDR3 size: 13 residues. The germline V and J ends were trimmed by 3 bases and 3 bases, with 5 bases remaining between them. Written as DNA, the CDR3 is TGTGCCATCAGTGAAGCCTACACCGGGGAGCTGTTTTTT. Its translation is CAISEAYTGELFF.

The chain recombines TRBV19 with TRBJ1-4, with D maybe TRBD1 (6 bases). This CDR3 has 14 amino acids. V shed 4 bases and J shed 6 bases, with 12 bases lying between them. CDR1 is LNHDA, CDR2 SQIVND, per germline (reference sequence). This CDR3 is CASSNQGQDEKLFF. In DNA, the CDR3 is TGTGCCAGTAGTAACCAGGGGCAGGATGAAAAACTGTTTTTT.

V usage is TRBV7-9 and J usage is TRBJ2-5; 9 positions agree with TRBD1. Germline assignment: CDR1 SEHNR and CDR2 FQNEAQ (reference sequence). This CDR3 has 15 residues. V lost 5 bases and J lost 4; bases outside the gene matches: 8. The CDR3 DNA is TGTGCCAGCAGCCGAAACAGGGGGCGGGGAGAGACCCAGTACTTC. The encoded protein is CASSRNRGRGETQYF.

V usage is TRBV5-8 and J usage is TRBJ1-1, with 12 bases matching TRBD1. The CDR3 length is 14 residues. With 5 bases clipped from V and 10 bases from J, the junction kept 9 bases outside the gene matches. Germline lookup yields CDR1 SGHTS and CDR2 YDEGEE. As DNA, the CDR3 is TGTGCCAGCAGATCACCGGGACAGGGGGCGGCAGCTTTCTTT. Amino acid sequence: CASRSPGQGAAAFF.

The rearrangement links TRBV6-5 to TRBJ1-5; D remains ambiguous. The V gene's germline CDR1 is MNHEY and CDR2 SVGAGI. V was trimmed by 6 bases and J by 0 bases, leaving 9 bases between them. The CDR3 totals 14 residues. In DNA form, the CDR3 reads TGTGCCAGCAGGGCCGCTTATAGCAATCAGCCCCAGCATTTT. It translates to CASRAAYSNQPQHF.

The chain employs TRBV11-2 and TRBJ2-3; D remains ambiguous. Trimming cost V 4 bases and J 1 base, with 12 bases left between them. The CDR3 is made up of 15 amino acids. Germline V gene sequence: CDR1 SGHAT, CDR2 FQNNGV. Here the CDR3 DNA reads TGTGCCAGCAGCTCCCCTTTGGAGCGCACAGATACGCAGTATTTT. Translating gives CASSSPLERTDTQYF.

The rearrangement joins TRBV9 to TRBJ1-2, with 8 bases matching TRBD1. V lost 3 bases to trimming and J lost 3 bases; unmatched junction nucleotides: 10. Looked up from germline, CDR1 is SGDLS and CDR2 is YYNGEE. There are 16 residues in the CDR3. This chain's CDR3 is CASSATGQGDDYGYTF. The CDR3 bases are TGTGCCAGCAGCGCCACTGGACAGGGAGACGACTATGGCTACACCTTC.

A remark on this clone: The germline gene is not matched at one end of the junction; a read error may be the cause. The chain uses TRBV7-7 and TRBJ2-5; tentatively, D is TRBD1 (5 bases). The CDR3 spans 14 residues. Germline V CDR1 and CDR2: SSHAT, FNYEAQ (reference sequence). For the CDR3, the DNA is TGTGCTAGCAGCTCAGGGCCGCGCCAAGAGACCCAGTACTTC. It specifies CASSSGPRQETQYF.

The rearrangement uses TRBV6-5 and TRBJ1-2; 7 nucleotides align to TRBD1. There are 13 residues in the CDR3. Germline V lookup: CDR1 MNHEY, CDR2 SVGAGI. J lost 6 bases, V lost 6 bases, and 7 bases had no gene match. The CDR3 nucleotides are TGTGCCAGCAGGTACAGGGGTGCAGATGGCTACACCTTC. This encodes CASRYRGADGYTF.

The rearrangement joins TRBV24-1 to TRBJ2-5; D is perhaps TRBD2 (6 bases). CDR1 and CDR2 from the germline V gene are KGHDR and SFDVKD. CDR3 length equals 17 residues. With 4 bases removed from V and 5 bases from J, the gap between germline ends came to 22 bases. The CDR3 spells CATSDPRPGTPGETQYF. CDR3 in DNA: TGTGCCACCAGTGACCCAAGACCCGGGACTCCTGGGGAGACCCAGTACTTC.

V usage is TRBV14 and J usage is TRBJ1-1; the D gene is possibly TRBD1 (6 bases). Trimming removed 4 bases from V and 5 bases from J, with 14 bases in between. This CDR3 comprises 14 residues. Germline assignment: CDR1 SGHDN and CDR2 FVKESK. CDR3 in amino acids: CASSLTGRGTEAFF. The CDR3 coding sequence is TGTGCCAGCAGCCTTACAGGGAGGGGGACTGAAGCTTTCTTT. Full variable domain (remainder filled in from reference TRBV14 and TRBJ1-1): EAGVTQFPSHSVIEKGQTVTLRCDPISGHDNLYWYRRVMGKEIKFLLHFVKESKQDESGMPNNRFLAERTGGTYSTLKVQPAELEDSGVYFCASSLTGRGTEAFFGQGTRLTVV.

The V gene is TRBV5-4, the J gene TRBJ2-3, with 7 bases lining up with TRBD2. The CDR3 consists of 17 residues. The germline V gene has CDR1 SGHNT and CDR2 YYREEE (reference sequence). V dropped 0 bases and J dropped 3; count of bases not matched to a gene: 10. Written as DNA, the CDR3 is TGTGCCAGCAGCTTGGGAGGCGCAGCGGGGATGACAGATACGCAGTATTTT. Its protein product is CASSLGGAAGMTDTQYF.

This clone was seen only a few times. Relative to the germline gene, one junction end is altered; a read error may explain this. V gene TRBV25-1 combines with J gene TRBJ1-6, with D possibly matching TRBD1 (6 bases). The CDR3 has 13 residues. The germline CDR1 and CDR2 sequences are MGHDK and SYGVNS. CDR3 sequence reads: CASSGTRDSPLHF. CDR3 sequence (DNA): TGTGCCAGTAGTGGGACAAGGGATTCACCCCTCCACTTT.

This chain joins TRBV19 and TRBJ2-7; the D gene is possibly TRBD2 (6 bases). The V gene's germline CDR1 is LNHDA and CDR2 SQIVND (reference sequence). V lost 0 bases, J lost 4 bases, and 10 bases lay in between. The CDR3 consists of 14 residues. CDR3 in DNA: TGTGCCAGTAGTATAGAGGGAGGTAAATACGAGCAGTACTTC. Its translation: CASSIEGGKYEQYF.

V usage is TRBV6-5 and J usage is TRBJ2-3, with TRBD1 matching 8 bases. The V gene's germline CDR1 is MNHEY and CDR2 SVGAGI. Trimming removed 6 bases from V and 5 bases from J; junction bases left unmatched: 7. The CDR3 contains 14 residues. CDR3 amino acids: CASSHRGKVDTQYF. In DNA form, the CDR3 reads TGTGCCAGCAGCCACAGGGGGAAGGTAGATACGCAGTATTTT.

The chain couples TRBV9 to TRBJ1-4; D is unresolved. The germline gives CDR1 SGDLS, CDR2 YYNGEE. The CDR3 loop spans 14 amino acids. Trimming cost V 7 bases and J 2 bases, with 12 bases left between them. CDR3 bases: TGTGCCAGCGGAGGGCTGGGGACTAATGAAAAACTGTTTTTT. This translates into CASGGLGTNEKLFF. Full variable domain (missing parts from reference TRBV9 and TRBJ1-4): DSGVTQTPKHLITATGQRVTLRCSPRSGDLSVYWYQQSLDQGLQFLIQYYNGEERAKGNILERFSAQQFPDLHSELNLSSLELGDSALYFCASGGLGTNEKLFFGSGTQLSVL.

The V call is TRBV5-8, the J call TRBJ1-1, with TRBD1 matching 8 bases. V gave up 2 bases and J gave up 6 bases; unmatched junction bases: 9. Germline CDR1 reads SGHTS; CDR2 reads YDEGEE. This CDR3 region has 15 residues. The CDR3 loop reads CASSFGLTRGPEAFF. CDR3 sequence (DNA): TGTGCCAGCAGCTTCGGTTTAACCAGGGGGCCTGAAGCTTTCTTT. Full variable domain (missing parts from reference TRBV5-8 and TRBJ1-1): EAGVTQSPTHLIKTRGQQATLRCSPISGHTSVYWYQQALGLGLQFLLWYDEGEERNRGNFPPRFSGRQFPNYSSELNVNALELEDSALYLCASSFGLTRGPEAFFGQGTRLTVV.

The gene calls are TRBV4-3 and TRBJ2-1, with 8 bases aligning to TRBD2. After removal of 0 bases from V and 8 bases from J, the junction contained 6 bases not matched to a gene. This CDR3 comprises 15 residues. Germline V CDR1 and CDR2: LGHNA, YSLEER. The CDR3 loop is CASSQEGTRFDEQFF. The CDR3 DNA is TGCGCCAGCAGCCAAGAGGGGACTAGATTCGATGAGCAGTTCTTC.

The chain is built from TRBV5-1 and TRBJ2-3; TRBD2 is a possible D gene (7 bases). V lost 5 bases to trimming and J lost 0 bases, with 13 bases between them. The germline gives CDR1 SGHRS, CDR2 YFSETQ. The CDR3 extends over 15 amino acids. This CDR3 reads CASSVGGLSTDTQYF. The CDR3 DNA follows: TGCGCCAGCAGTGTGGGGGGGCTTAGCACAGATACGCAGTATTTT.